This TCR beta chain comes out of a study of T cell responses to AZD1222 COVID-19 vaccine. Whole-study context: Second-dose intervals of approximately 4 or approximately 12 weeks were pooled. Whole-study results and caveats: Repertoires were collected only later (after the peak T cell response had occurred). Donor demographics were predominantly white British with a female majority; clonal diversity may be underestimated.

For this clone: As yet, its antigen is unknown.

V shed 0 bases and J 1 base; nucleotides not matched to a gene: 3. CDR3 length: 16 amino acids. Germline V gene data show CDR1 as SGDLS and CDR2 as YYNGEE. The repertoire was sequenced with immunoSEQ multiplex PCR; TCRdb's copy has only in-frame clones and lacks some. The profile covers roughly 81,000 clones, with 65% to 90% appearing a single time and about 7.5% taken by the ten largest. V usage is TRBV9 and J usage is TRBJ2-7; 11 positions match TRBD2. The receptor's source is an adult in good health. The sample was peripheral blood, taken on day 0 of AZD1222 vaccination. The CDR3 nucleotides read TGTGCCAGCAGCGTAGGGGGGACTAGCGGTTCCTACGAGCAGTACTTC. Amino acid sequence: CASSVGGTSGSYEQYF.